This T cell receptor beta chain was captured in a study of shared clonotypes between healthy human individuals. General study results and limits: Generation of non-shared clonotypes was less probable than generation of clonotypes shared by all four donors.

V shed 1 base, J shed 1 base, and the junction held 7 bases outside the gene matches. The CDR3 is 18 residues long. The germline CDR1 and CDR2 sequences are SGHNT and YYREEE (reference sequence). Concerning this clone itself: What it recognizes is unknown.

Recent vaccinations or acute infections were absent in the healthy HIV-negative adult donors. It was into CD45RA+ naive and CD45RA-negative memory subsets that the CD4+ cells were split. A deep-level run was used for the assay. The table came from immunoSEQ multiplex PCR; TCRdb's copy has only in-frame clones and leaves some out. This table holds roughly 2,300,000 clones, under 95% found once. The source is a man aged 18 to 35 in good health. Some clones in this sample may be carry-over from other donors' samples. V is TRBV5-4 and J is TRBJ1-4; TRBD1 matches 10 bases. The material sequenced was naive CD4+ T cells from PBMCs. Described subset: CD45RA+ positively selected. The CDR3 sequence: CASSLKTGGSGTNEKLFF. The CDR3 nucleotides are TGTGCCAGCAGCTTGAAGACAGGGGGCTCAGGAACTAATGAAAAACTGTTTTTT.